This T cell receptor beta chain was observed in a study of human T cells and chemical hapten exposure. Study at large: Patients, chiefly female, had alopecia areata, totalis or universalis.

Time point indicated: patch test 1, 2 weeks after DPC sensitization. Treatment in this sample: therapeutic diphenylcyclopropenone sensitization with weekly scalp DPC. The library labeled individual cDNA molecules by adding unique molecular identifiers to them. TCRdb ran MiXCR on the RACE reads and lists one entry per CDR3 protein. The data hold some 380,000 distinct CDR3 sequences, with 4% to 5.5% observed a single time. This clonotype was picked up a small number of times. The TCR comes from a woman between 45 and 60 years old with alopecia areata. Some clones in this sample may be carry-over from other donors' samples. Source: whole blood, taken in connection with sensitization to the hapten diphenylcyclopropenone (DPC).

The CDR3 loop reads CASSPGQYF. For the CDR3, the DNA is TGTGCCAGCAGCCCGGGACAGTACTTC. The gene calls are TRBV5-8 and TRBJ2-7; tentative D call: TRBD2 (5 bases). V was clipped by 4 bases and J by 10 bases, with 6 bases between them. This CDR3 has 9 residues. The germline CDR1 and CDR2 sequences are SGHTS and YDEGEE.